A single sample gave rise to the 11 T cell receptor beta chains below, sequenced in a study of cytomegalovirus exposure and HLA in healthy donors. A multiplex PCR was run with 60 Vbeta primers and 13 Jbeta primers. Repertoires were generated with immunoSEQ multiplex PCR, while TCRdb's copy carries only in-frame clones and drops some. The table records some 140,000 clones, roughly four fifths of them present only once. The sample was PBMCs. Every receptor here comes from a woman aged 40-49 years in good health and CMV-seronegative.

This clone was detected once. This sequence joins TRBV27 and TRBJ1-2, with 7 bases that match TRBD1. V gave up 5 bases and J gave up 2 bases; unmatched junction bases: 32. Germline V CDR1 and CDR2: MNHEY, SMNVEV (reference sequence). The CDR3 is made up of 23 amino acids. CDR3 amino acids: CASSPGQRGPGVDIFQLNYGYTF. For the CDR3, the DNA is TGTGCCAGCAGTCCTGGACAGAGGGGGCCGGGGGTTGATATCTTCCAATTAAACTATGGCTACACCTTC.

This chain links TRBV5-1 with TRBJ2-3, with 7 positions matching TRBD2. After removal of 1 base from V and 3 bases from J, the junction contained 5 bases not matched to a gene. The germline V gene has CDR1 SGHRS and CDR2 YFSETQ. The length of the CDR3 is 15 residues. The CDR3: CASSLLSGDTDTQYF. For the CDR3, the DNA is TGCGCCAGCAGCTTGCTAAGCGGGGATACAGATACGCAGTATTTT.

The chain employs TRBV4-2 and TRBJ2-3, with D possibly being TRBD2 (5 bases). This CDR3 spans 12 amino acids. CDR1 is LGHNA and CDR2 is YNFKEQ in the germline V gene. The V gene lost 1 base and the J gene lost 6 bases, with 5 bases spanning the gap. CDR3 loop: CASSQAGDTQYF. CDR3 DNA sequence: TGTGCCAGCAGCCAAGCGGGGGATACGCAGTATTTT.

V is TRBV2 and J is TRBJ1-1, with TRBD1 as a possible D gene (6 bases). The CDR3 is 12 amino acids. The ends were cut back, 7 bases at V and 1 base at J, with 7 bases in the middle. The germline V gene has CDR1 SNHLY and CDR2 FYNNEI. CDR3 amino acids: CASTGQNTEAFF. CDR3 DNA: TGTGCCAGCACGGGACAGAACACTGAAGCTTTCTTT.

This chain uses TRBV6-6 with TRBJ2-1; D is unresolved. The CDR3 consists of 12 residues. The V gene's germline CDR1 is MNHNY and CDR2 SVGAGI (reference sequence). Between the trimmed V and J ends, which lost 0 bases and 10 bases, there was a span of 7 bases. DNA of the CDR3: TGTGCCAGCAGTTACTCACGCTACGAGCAGTTCTTC. Its translation is CASSYSRYEQFF.

This clone was observed once. The V call is TRBV7-3, the J call TRBJ2-1; 12 bases are shared with TRBD2. This CDR3 has 16 amino acids. CDR1 is SGHTA, CDR2 FQGTGA, per germline. V trimming: 6 bases; J trimming: 5 bases; junction bases outside the gene matches: 8. CDR3 in amino acids: CASSTALAGGNNEQFF. DNA of the CDR3: TGTGCCAGCAGTACGGCTCTAGCGGGGGGGAACAATGAGCAGTTCTTC.

There are a few counts of this clone. The rearrangement joins TRBV2 to TRBJ1-1; D unclear. The germline V gene encodes CDR1 SNHLY and CDR2 FYNNEI. Trimming removed 2 bases at V and 3 bases at J, with 7 bases between. This CDR3 comprises 13 residues. For the CDR3, the DNA is TGTGCCAGCAGTGAAAACCAGGACACTGAAGCTTTCTTT. The encoded protein is CASSENQDTEAFF.

The chain links TRBV25-1 to TRBJ1-4, with D perhaps matching TRBD1 (5 bases). Trimming took 3 bases from V and 5 from J, leaving 16 bases between them. CDR3 length equals 16 residues. Germline lookup yields CDR1 MGHDK and CDR2 SYGVNS. CDR3 coding DNA: TGTGCCAGCAGTGATTTGGTCGACAGCGCAAATGAAAAACTGTTTTTT. As protein: CASSDLVDSANEKLFF.

This sequence joins TRBV9 and TRBJ2-7; 7 bases align to TRBD2. CDR1 and CDR2 (germline): SGDLS, YYNGEE. This CDR3 has 15 residues. The trim removed 2 bases at V and 5 bases at J, leaving 10 bases unmatched. The CDR3, as DNA: TGTGCCAGCAGCGTTTCGGGGGGACCGTCGGACGAGCAGTACTTC. This gives the protein CASSVSGGPSDEQYF.

This clone was counted a few times. This chain uses TRBV29-1 with TRBJ2-5, with a possible D match to TRBD2 (6 bases). This CDR3 is 15 amino acids long. The V end was cut by 2 bases, the J end by 5 bases, with 18 bases between. Looked up from germline, CDR1 is SQVTM and CDR2 is ANQGSEA. The CDR3 sequence: CSVEIPGNRGETQYF. CDR3 in DNA: TGCAGCGTTGAAATTCCAGGGAATCGGGGGGAGACCCAGTACTTC.

The chain joins TRBV9 to TRBJ1-2, with no clear D. The CDR3 covers 15 residues. Germline V gene data show CDR1 as SGDLS and CDR2 as YYNGEE. Trimming shortened V by 0 bases and J by 2 bases, and 11 bases separated the two germline ends. The CDR3 DNA follows: TGTGCCAGCAGCGTAGATGGCAGTTCCAACTATGGCTACACCTTC. Protein sequence: CASSVDGSSNYGYTF.